What follows describes a single T cell receptor beta chain. Germline V gene sequence: CDR1 ENHRY, CDR2 SYGVKD. CDR3 length: 14 amino acids. V gave up 8 bases and J gave up 0 bases; unmatched junction bases: 4. The data were taken from a study of immune evolution from preneoplasia to lung adenocarcinoma. The data were produced by immunoSEQ multiplex PCR, yet TCRdb's version contains in-frame clones alone and is incomplete. The profile shows 13,000 to 15,000 clones, roughly 86% of them singletons. The chain carries TRBV10-3 and TRBJ1-3; 7 nucleotides match TRBD1. What was sequenced was FFPE minimally invasive lung adenocarcinoma tissue. This clonotype was obtained from a person aged 60-79 years with lung adenocarcinoma. Here the CDR3 DNA reads TGTGCCATCGGCGGGACAGACTCTGGAAACACCATATATTTT. Its protein is CAIGGTDSGNTIYF.